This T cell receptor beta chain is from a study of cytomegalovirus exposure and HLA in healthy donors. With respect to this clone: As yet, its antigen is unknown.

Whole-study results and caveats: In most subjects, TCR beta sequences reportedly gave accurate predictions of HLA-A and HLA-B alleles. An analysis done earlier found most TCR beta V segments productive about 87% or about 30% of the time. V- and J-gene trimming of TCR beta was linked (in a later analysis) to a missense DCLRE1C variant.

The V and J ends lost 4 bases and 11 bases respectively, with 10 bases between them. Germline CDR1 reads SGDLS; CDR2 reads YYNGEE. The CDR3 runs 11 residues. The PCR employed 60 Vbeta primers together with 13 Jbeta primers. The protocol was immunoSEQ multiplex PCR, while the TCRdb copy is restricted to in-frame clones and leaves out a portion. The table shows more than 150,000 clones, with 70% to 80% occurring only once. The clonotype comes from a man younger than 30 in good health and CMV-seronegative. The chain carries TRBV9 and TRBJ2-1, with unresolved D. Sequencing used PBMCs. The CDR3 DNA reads TGTGCCAGCAGCCAACGAGATAAGCAGTTCTTC. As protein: CASSQRDKQFF.